Included here is one T cell receptor (beta chain) sequence, with context. Antigen: not known. The CDR3 runs to 15 residues. Germline V gene data show CDR1 as SGHTA and CDR2 as FQGNSA. Trimming removed 2 bases at V and 2 bases at J, with 11 bases between. These data come from a study of blood T cells in healthy people across ages. Study findings and constraints: Higher diversity and more naive CD4+ cells were features of long-lived donors, compared to aged donors.

Primed by a sample-barcoded 5' primer and a J-beta primer mix, a second PCR proceeded for roughly 7 to 12 cycles. TCRdb passed the 5' RACE reads through MiXCR, listing each CDR3 protein once. The table lists roughly 1.9 million distinct CDR3 sequences, around 40% of them singletons. Specimen: blood. This chain joins TRBV7-2 and TRBJ2-3; D unclear. The TCR originated in a human donor in good health. In DNA form, the CDR3 reads TGTGCCAGCAGCTTATGGGCAGCCACCACAGATACGCAGTATTTT. It yields the protein CASSLWAATTDTQYF.